A selection of T cell receptor beta chains follows, all from one sample in a study of T cell repertoires in cytomegalovirus infection. TCRdb re-called the reads through MiXCR, storing one row per CDR3 protein. The data show about 830,000 distinct CDR3 sequences, around a third seen once. No antigen has been identified for these receptors. The sequences come from cultured CD8+ T cells from PBMCs, collected from culture after CMV antigen stimulation. These receptors all come from a human donor in good health (CMV status not recorded). Some clones in this sample may be carry-over from other donors' samples. CDR3s include the opening cysteine and the closing phenylalanine or tryptophan. The order of the fields is V gene, J gene, CDR3 protein.

TRBV29-1,TRBJ1-1,CSVGRTGQNTEAFF
TRBV7-3,TRBJ1-1,CASSLGWTVAFF
TRBV14,TRBJ1-1,CASSQVLRGEAFF
TRBV10-1,TRBJ2-5,CASSDTGSETQYF
TRBV7-2,TRBJ1-3,CASSSPGGAASGNTIYF
TRBV12-3/TRBV12-4,TRBJ2-1,CASTWLDIHEQFF
TRBV12-3/TRBV12-4,TRBJ2-6,CASMDRDRVFSGANVLTF
TRBV3-1,TRBJ2-1,CASSPTGRGGGEQFF
TRBV11-2,TRBJ2-2,CASSGDRGTGELFF
TRBV28,TRBJ2-7,CASSLSTVLEQYF
TRBV9,TRBJ2-7,CASSDPRGAPDRISSYEQYF
TRBV2,TRBJ1-1,CASSLGQGRFDTEAFF
TRBV6-1,TRBJ2-1,CASSSRSSSYNEQFF
TRBV6-1,TRBJ2-2,CASSPLDSLYTGELFF
TRBV6-5,TRBJ2-7,CASSVWTGTEQYF
TRBV15,TRBJ1-2,CATEDGQRGYYGYTF
TRBV7-9,TRBJ1-2,CASSLDGRADLNYGYTF
TRBV7-6,TRBJ2-3,CASSNNGGTDTQYF
TRBV7-2,TRBJ2-1,CASSLASRVGGNEQFF
TRBV28,TRBJ2-1,CASSLLTTGPRNEQFF
TRBV9,TRBJ1-6,CASSKQGQDNSPLHF
TRBV11-1,TRBJ1-1,CASSDPRHAPQNTEAFF
TRBV5-8,TRBJ2-1,CASSLIVGDEQFF
TRBV12-3/TRBV12-4,TRBJ2-2,CASQKVTGELFF
TRBV27,TRBJ2-1,CASSSQGVGSYNEQFF
TRBV27,TRBJ1-5,CASSFLAGGQPQHF
TRBV6-5,TRBJ1-5,CASSTGKGAVGNQPQHF
TRBV6-8,TRBJ2-2,CASSSTQWQGDGTGELFF
TRBV15,TRBJ1-1,CATSRVSHRGLNTEAFF
TRBV20-1,TRBJ2-2,CSARAGGGLGTGELFF
TRBV27,TRBJ2-1,CVSGHPGYNEQFF
TRBV9,TRBJ2-5,CASSGGLPRKETQYF
TRBV7-9,TRBJ2-1,CASSPRQGSYNEQFF
TRBV7-9,TRBJ2-1,CASSLGRGGSGEQFF
TRBV6-5,TRBJ1-1,CASSLSGVNTEAFF
TRBV20-1,TRBJ2-3,CSARTPPTSPDTDTQYF
TRBV3-1,TRBJ2-2,CASRLAGAESGELFF
TRBV7-8,TRBJ2-3,CASSLGRQARTDTQYF
TRBV7-3,TRBJ1-6,CASSLTQTGYSPLHF
TRBV4-1,TRBJ2-7,CASSLLSGEEQYF
TRBV11-2,TRBJ2-7,CASSLYFTDPIKTALEQYF
TRBV7-9,TRBJ1-2,CASSLDTVNYGYTF
TRBV7-8,TRBJ2-2,CASRPGGELFF
TRBV12-3/TRBV12-4,TRBJ1-2,CASSLALAGTIGGYTF
TRBV12-3/TRBV12-4,TRBJ1-3,CASSPLSYLNLPF
TRBV9,TRBJ1-5,CASSGGRINQPQHF
TRBV27,TRBJ1-6,CASSDSADSPLHF
TRBV19,TRBJ1-1,CASSIYGLGSGTEAFF
TRBV6-5,TRBJ1-1,CASTGKANTEAFF
TRBV12-3/TRBV12-4,TRBJ2-1,CASSPGTVGNEQFF
TRBV7-6,TRBJ2-6,CASSPRQGFYSGANVLTF
TRBV12-5,TRBJ2-1,CASDFSTGTGDNNEQFF
TRBV4-1,TRBJ1-1,CASSQVMTGQDTEAFF